The 26 T cell receptor beta chains below were found in one sample sequenced in a study of T cell changes during pregnancy in multiple sclerosis. Measured with immunoSEQ multiplex PCR; TCRdb has only the in-frame clones, and not every one. Here the sample spans roughly 63,000 clones, around 90% being singletons. This specimen consisted of peripheral blood, obtained in the second trimester of pregnancy. The source of these receptors is a female donor in good health, enrolled as a control in a pregnancy study.

The chain links TRBV6-5 to TRBJ1-4; a possible D gene is TRBD1 (6 bases). Trimming left V 6 bases short and J 5 bases short, with 13 bases between. The CDR3 contains 14 residues. Germline CDR1 reads MNHEY; CDR2 reads SVGAGI. The CDR3, as DNA: TGTGCCAGCAGCCGGACAGAGCTAAATGAAAAACTGTTTTTT. Encoded protein: CASSRTELNEKLFF.

V usage is TRBV5-1 and J usage is TRBJ2-1; maybe TRBD2 (5 bases). The CDR3 consists of 15 residues. V lost 4 bases and J lost 2, with 13 bases in between. Looked up from germline, CDR1 is SGHRS and CDR2 is YFSETQ. The CDR3, as DNA: TGCGCCAGCAGCCCCAGCGGACCCCCCTACAATGAGCAGTTCTTC. Protein product: CASSPSGPPYNEQFF.

The rearrangement joins TRBV2 to TRBJ1-6; D call uncertain. V lost 3 bases to trimming and J lost 9 bases, with 6 bases between them. This CDR3 has 12 amino acids. Looked up from germline, CDR1 is SNHLY and CDR2 is FYNNEI. The DNA for the CDR3 is TGTGCCAGCAGTGATCACTTTTCACCCCTCCACTTT. Amino acid sequence: CASSDHFSPLHF.

The chain employs TRBV6-1 and TRBJ2-3; D not certain. The length of the CDR3 is 10 residues. CDR1 and CDR2 (germline): MNHNS, SASEGT. The V gene lost 8 bases and the J gene lost 6 bases, with 6 bases spanning the gap. CDR3 nucleotides: TGTGCCAGCCGAGTGGATACGCAGTATTTT. The encoded protein is CASRVDTQYF.

The chain uses TRBV25-1 and TRBJ2-7, with a tentative D call TRBD1 (6 bases). CDR1 is MGHDK and CDR2 is SYGVNS in the germline V gene. CDR3 length: 12 amino acids. V lost 6 bases and J lost 1, with 7 bases in between. The CDR3 is CASSTGSYEQYF. The CDR3 nucleotides are TGTGCCAGCAGCACAGGGTCCTACGAGCAGTACTTC.

The CDR3 spells CASSLVGGELFF. As DNA, the CDR3 is TGTGCCAGCAGCTTGGTCGGCGGGGAGCTGTTTTTT. The genes are TRBV5-6 and TRBJ2-2; no definite D call. Per germline, CDR1 SGHDT and CDR2 YYEEEE. This CDR3 region has 12 residues. Between the trimmed V and J ends, which lost 0 bases and 7 bases, there was a span of 4 bases.

V gene TRBV2 combines with J gene TRBJ2-1; no definite D call. The CDR3 is 16 residues long. In germline, CDR1 is SNHLY, CDR2 FYNNEI. Trimming removed 2 bases at V and 12 bases at J, with 23 bases between. The CDR3 is CASSEYRGGSNDGQFF. CDR3 nucleotide sequence: TGTGCCAGCAGTGAATATCGAGGTGGGTCTAATGATGGGCAGTTCTTC.

The rearrangement links TRBV7-9 to TRBJ1-1; 7 bases line up with TRBD1. The V gene's germline CDR1 is SEHNR and CDR2 FQNEAQ (reference sequence). After removal of 5 bases from V and 8 bases from J, the junction contained 5 bases not matched to a gene. The CDR3 extends over 12 amino acids. The CDR3 DNA follows: TGTGCCAGCAGCCCCCGGGACAGAGAAGCTTTCTTT. This sequence encodes CASSPRDREAFF.

The chain uses TRBV5-4 and TRBJ1-5; possibly TRBD1 for D (5 bases). Trimming took off 0 bases at V and 4 bases at J, with 11 bases between the two ends. The CDR3 totals 15 residues. The germline CDR1 and CDR2 sequences are SGHNT and YYREEE (reference sequence). DNA for the CDR3: TGTGCCAGCAGCTTGGATCCGGGGGGAAATCAGCCCCAGCATTTT. As protein: CASSLDPGGNQPQHF.

V gene TRBV7-8 combines with J gene TRBJ1-2, with D perhaps TRBD1 (6 bases). Trimming shortened V by 4 bases and J by 4 bases, and 13 bases separated the two germline ends. This CDR3 spans 14 amino acids. The germline gives CDR1 SGHVS, CDR2 FQNEAQ. The chain's CDR3 is CASSSEQGFYGYTF. The DNA for the CDR3 is TGTGCCAGCAGCTCCGAACAGGGTTTCTATGGCTACACCTTC. The full variable domain, completed using reference TRBV7-8 and TRBJ1-2, is GAGVSQSPRYKVAKRGQDVALRCDPISGHVSLFWYQQALGQGPEFLTYFQNEAQLDKSGLPSDRFFAERPEGSVSTLKIQRTQQEDSAVYLCASSSEQGFYGYTFGSGTRLTVV.

This clone has more than one count but fewer than ten. This chain joins TRBV10-2 and TRBJ1-5, with 7 bases aligning to TRBD1. The V segment lost 11 bases and the J segment 4 bases; nucleotides outside the gene matches: 14. This CDR3 comprises 15 residues. Germline CDR1 reads WSHSY; CDR2 reads SAAADI. CDR3 coding DNA: TGCGCCCATTTGTTCGGGACAGAGGAAAATCAGCCCCAGCATTTT. It yields the protein CAHLFGTEENQPQHF.

The V call is TRBV6-4, the J call TRBJ2-7, with TRBD1 matching 7 bases. CDR3 size: 15 residues. Trimming at V came to 3 bases and at J to 2 bases, leaving 7 bases not matched to a gene. Germline loops: CDR1 MRHNA, CDR2 SNTAGT. The chain's CDR3 is CASSESPTGPYEQYF. CDR3 nucleotide sequence: TGTGCCAGCAGTGAGTCCCCGACAGGGCCCTACGAGCAGTACTTC.

The chain links TRBV2 to TRBJ1-3; D ambiguous. Germline V gene data show CDR1 as SNHLY and CDR2 as FYNNEI. The V gene lost 2 bases and the J gene lost 8 bases, with 4 bases spanning the gap. The CDR3 runs to 11 residues. CDR3 region: CASSERDTIYF. The DNA for the CDR3 is TGTGCCAGCAGTGAACGAGACACCATATATTTT.

This clone was counted a few times. The chain recombines TRBV30 with TRBJ1-5; the D is unclear. This CDR3 has 14 amino acids. The germline V and J ends were trimmed by 0 bases and 2 bases, with 8 bases remaining between them. The germline CDR1 and CDR2 sequences are GTSNPN and SVGIG (reference sequence). The chain's CDR3 is CAWSVMGGNQPQHF. CDR3 bases: TGTGCCTGGAGTGTAATGGGAGGCAATCAGCCCCAGCATTTT.

The chain uses TRBV30 and TRBJ2-3; TRBD2 is a possible D gene (5 bases). The V gene lost 2 bases and the J gene lost 1 base, with 7 bases spanning the gap. Per germline, CDR1 GTSNPN and CDR2 SVGIG (reference sequence). CDR3 length: 13 amino acids. The CDR3, as DNA: TGTGCCTGGAGTATTAGCGGCACAGATACGCAGTATTTT. This gives the protein CAWSISGTDTQYF.

The chain recombines TRBV4-2 with TRBJ2-2; TRBD1 might be the D (5 bases). Deletions cut 4 bases from V and 0 bases from J, with 12 bases between. From germline, CDR1 is LGHNA and CDR2 YNFKEQ. The length of the CDR3 is 16 residues. CDR3 sequence: CASSPRDSANTGELFF. The CDR3 DNA follows: TGTGCCAGCAGCCCCAGAGACAGCGCGAACACCGGGGAGCTGTTTTTT.

V and J are TRBV6-1 and TRBJ1-3; D perhaps matches TRBD1 (5 bases). V was clipped by 5 bases and J by 0 bases, with 11 bases between them. This CDR3 is 15 amino acids long. The germline gives CDR1 MNHNS, CDR2 SASEGT. For the CDR3, the DNA is TGTGCCAGCAGTCCGGGACTCAACTCTGGAAACACCATATATTTT. Its protein product is CASSPGLNSGNTIYF.

This chain connects TRBV9 to TRBJ1-3; possible D gene TRBD1, 5 bases. The V end lost 0 bases, the J end lost 1 base, and 11 bases lay between the germline ends. Germline V lookup: CDR1 SGDLS, CDR2 YYNGEE. CDR3 length: 16 residues. CDR3 loop: CASSVDQAGSGNTIYF. The CDR3 DNA reads as TGTGCCAGCAGCGTAGATCAGGCAGGGTCTGGAAACACCATATATTTT. The full variable domain, its missing parts supplied by reference TRBV9 and TRBJ1-3, is DSGVTQTPKHLITATGQRVTLRCSPRSGDLSVYWYQQSLDQGLQFLIQYYNGEERAKGNILERFSAQQFPDLHSELNLSSLELGDSALYFCASSVDQAGSGNTIYFGEGSWLTVV.

The chain joins TRBV10-3 to TRBJ1-4, with D hard to call. Germline CDR1 reads ENHRY; CDR2 reads SYGVKD. V shed 2 bases and J shed 6 bases, with 16 bases lying between them. This CDR3 comprises 16 residues. This chain's CDR3 is CAISEDAVTGDEKLFF. CDR3 sequence (DNA): TGTGCCATCAGTGAGGACGCGGTTACCGGGGATGAAAAACTGTTTTTT.

The chain is built from TRBV5-1 and TRBJ2-7; 9 bases are a match to TRBD1. Germline lookup yields CDR1 SGHRS and CDR2 YFSETQ. The CDR3 is made up of 14 amino acids. The V and J ends lost 4 bases and 3 bases, in that order; junction bases with no gene match: 5. The chain's CDR3 is CASSLGQGDYEQYF. In DNA, the CDR3 is TGCGCCAGCAGCCTGGGACAGGGCGACTACGAGCAGTACTTC.

The chain recombines TRBV19 with TRBJ2-2, with 7 bases that match TRBD2. Trimming removed 1 base from V and 6 bases from J; junction bases left unmatched: 2. The germline V gene encodes CDR1 LNHDA and CDR2 SQIVND (reference sequence). The CDR3 extends over 14 amino acids. The CDR3 loop is CASSIAGGSGELFF. DNA of the CDR3: TGTGCCAGTAGTATAGCGGGGGGATCCGGGGAGCTGTTTTTT.

The CDR3 sequence: CASSLPDKGYTF. CDR3 coding DNA: TGTGCCAGCAGTTTGCCAGACAAAGGCTACACCTTC. The chain has TRBV28 and TRBJ1-2; no clear D gene. The CDR3 has 12 amino acids. V lost 3 bases, J lost 8 bases, and 10 bases lay in between. Per germline, CDR1 MDHEN and CDR2 SYDVKM.

This clone was counted a single time. The chain couples TRBV7-9 to TRBJ1-2; 7 bases match TRBD1. Trimming at V came to 1 base and at J to 6 bases, leaving 8 bases not matched to a gene. Looked up from germline, CDR1 is SEHNR and CDR2 is FQNEAQ (reference sequence). This CDR3 has 15 residues. The CDR3 protein is CASSLGTGSTDGYTF. The CDR3 DNA sequence: TGTGCCAGCAGCTTAGGGACAGGTTCGACCGATGGCTACACCTTC.

This CDR3 reads CASSVPRGQGISPLHF. The DNA of the CDR3 is TGTGCCAGCAGCGTACCCAGGGGACAGGGGATTTCACCCCTCCACTTT. The rearrangement uses TRBV9 and TRBJ1-6; 10 positions match TRBD1. This CDR3 comprises 16 residues. Trimming cost V 1 base and J 9 bases; bases outside gene matches: 7. CDR1 is SGDLS, CDR2 YYNGEE, per germline. The full variable domain, rest sourced from reference TRBV9 and TRBJ1-6, is DSGVTQTPKHLITATGQRVTLRCSPRSGDLSVYWYQQSLDQGLQFLIQYYNGEERAKGNILERFSAQQFPDLHSELNLSSLELGDSALYFCASSVPRGQGISPLHFGNGTRLTVT.

The chain employs TRBV4-1 and TRBJ2-5; D might be TRBD1 (5 bases). The CDR3 sequence is 13 residues long. Between the trimmed V and J ends, which lost 2 bases and 5 bases, there was a span of 9 bases. CDR1 and CDR2 (germline): MGHRA, YSYEKL. CDR3 sequence: CASSQPGRETQYF. The CDR3 DNA reads TGCGCCAGCAGCCAACCAGGGCGGGAGACCCAGTACTTC.

The rearrangement joins TRBV2 to TRBJ1-5, with D maybe TRBD1 (6 bases). Between the trimmed V and J ends, which lost 7 bases and 6 bases, there was a span of 13 bases. The CDR3 loop spans 13 amino acids. CDR1 and CDR2 (germline): SNHLY, FYNNEI. The CDR3 is CASTRTGSQPQHF. CDR3 coding DNA: TGTGCCAGCACTCGTACAGGGAGTCAGCCCCAGCATTTT.